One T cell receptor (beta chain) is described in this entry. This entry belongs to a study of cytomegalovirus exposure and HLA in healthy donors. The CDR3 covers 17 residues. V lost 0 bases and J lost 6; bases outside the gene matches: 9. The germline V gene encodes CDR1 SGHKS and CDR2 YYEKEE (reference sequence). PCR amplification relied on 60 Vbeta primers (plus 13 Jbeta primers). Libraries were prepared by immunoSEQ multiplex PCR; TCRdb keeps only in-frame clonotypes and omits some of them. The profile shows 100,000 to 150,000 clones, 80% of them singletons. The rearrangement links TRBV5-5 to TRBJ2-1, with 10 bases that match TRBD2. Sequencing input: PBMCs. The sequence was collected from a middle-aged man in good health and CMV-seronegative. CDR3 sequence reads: CASSLVFQRGGTNEQFF. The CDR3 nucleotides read TGTGCCAGCAGCTTGGTGTTTCAGCGGGGGGGCACCAATGAGCAGTTCTTC.